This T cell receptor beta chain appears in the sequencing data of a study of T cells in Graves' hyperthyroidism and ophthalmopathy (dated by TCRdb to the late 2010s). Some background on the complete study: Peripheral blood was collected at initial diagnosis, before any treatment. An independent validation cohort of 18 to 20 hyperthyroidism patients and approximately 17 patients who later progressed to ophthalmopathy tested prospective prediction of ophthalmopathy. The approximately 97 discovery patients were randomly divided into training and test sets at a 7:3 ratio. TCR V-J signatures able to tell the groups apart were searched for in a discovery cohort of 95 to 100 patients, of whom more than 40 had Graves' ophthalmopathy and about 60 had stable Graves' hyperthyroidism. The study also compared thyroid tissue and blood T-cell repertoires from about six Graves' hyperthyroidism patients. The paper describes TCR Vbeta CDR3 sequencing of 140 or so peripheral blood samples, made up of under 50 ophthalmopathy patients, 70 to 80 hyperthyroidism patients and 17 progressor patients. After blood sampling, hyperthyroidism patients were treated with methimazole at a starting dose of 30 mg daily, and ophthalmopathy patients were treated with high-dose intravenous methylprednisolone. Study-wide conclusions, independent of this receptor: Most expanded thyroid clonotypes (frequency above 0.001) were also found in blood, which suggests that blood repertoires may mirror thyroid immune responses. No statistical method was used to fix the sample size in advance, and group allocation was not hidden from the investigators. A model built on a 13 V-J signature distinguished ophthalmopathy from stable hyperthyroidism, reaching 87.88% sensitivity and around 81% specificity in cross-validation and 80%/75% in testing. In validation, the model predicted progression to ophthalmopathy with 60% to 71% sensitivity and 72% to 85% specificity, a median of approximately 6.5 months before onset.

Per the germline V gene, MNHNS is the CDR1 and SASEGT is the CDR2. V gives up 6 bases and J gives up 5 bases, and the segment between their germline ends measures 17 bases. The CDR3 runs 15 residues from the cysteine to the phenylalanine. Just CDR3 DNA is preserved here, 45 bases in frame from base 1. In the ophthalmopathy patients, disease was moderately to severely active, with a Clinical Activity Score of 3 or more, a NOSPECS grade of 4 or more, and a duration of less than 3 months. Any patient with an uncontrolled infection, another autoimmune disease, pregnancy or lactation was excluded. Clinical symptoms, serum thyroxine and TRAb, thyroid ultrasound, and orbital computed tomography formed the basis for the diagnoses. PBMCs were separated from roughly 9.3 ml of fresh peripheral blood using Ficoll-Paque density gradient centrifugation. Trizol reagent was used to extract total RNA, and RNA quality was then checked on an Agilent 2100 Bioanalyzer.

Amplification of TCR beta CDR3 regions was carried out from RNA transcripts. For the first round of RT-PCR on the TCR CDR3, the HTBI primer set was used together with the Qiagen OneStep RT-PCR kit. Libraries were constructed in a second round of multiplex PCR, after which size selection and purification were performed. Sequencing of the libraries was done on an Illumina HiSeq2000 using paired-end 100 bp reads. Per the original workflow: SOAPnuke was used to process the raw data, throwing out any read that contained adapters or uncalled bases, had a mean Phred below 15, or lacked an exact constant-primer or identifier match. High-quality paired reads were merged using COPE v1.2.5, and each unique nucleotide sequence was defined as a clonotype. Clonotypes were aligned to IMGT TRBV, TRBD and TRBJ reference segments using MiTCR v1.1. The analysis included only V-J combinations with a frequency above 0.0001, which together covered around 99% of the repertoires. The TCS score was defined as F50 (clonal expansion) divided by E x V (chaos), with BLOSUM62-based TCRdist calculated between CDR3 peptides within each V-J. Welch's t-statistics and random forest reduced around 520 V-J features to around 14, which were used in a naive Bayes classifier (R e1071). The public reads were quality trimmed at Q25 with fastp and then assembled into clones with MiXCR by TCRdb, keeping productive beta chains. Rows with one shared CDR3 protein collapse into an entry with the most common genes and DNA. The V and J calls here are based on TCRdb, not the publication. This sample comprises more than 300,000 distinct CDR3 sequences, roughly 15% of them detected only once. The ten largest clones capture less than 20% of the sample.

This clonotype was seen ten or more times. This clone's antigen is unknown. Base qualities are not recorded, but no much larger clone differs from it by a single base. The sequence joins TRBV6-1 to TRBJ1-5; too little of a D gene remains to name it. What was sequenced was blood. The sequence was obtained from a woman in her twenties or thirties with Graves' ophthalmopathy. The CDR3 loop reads CASRPGGSWYQPQHF. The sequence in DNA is TGTGCCAGCAGACCCGGAGGCAGTTGGTATCAGCCCCAGCATTTT.